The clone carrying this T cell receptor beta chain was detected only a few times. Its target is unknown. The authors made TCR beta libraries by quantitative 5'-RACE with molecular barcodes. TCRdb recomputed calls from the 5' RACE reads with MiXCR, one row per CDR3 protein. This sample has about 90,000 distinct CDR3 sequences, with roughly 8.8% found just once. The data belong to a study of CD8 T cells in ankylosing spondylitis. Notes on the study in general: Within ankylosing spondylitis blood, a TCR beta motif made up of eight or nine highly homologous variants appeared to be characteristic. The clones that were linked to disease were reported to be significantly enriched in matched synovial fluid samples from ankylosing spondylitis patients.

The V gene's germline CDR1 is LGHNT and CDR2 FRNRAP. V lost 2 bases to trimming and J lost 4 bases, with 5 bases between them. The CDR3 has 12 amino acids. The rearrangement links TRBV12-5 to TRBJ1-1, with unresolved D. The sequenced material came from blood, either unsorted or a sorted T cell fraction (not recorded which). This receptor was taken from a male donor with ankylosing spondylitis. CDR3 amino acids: CASGLTGTEAFF. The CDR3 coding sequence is TGTGCTAGTGGTTTGACCGGCACTGAAGCTTTCTTT.